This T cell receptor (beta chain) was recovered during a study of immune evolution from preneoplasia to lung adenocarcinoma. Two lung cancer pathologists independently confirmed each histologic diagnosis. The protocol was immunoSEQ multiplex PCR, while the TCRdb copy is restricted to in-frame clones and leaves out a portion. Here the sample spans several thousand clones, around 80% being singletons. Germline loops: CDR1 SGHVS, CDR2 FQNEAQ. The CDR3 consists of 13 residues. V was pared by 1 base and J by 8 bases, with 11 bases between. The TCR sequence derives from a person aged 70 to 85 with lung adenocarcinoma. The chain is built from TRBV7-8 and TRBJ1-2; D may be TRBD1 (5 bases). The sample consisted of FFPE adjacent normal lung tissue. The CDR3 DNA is TGTGCCAGCAGCTTAGGACAGAGGGACGGCTACACCTTC. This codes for CASSLGQRDGYTF.